This T cell receptor beta chain was retrieved from a study of cytomegalovirus exposure and HLA in healthy donors. Background on the study: A previous analysis identified 100 million or so unique TCR beta sequences derived from some 170 million T cells.

The CDR3 extends over 15 amino acids. CDR1 is SGHTA, CDR2 FQGTGA, per germline. After removal of 5 bases from V and 3 bases from J, the junction contained 9 bases not matched to a gene. It was with 60 Vbeta and 13 Jbeta primers that the PCR ran. Method: immunoSEQ multiplex PCR; TCRdb's copy keeps in-frame clones and lacks some. The sample holds about 120,000 clones, over 50% seen once. In regard to this clone: Its target is unknown.

Study results and limitations: Later analysis identified a missense DCLRE1C variant that was linked to TCR beta V- and J-gene trimming. Earlier analysis looked at TCR beta V segments, and most were productive about 90% or about 30% of the time.

J is TRBJ1-2 and V is TRBV7-3, with 7 bases fitting TRBD1. The sequenced sample was PBMCs. The TCR was taken from a woman aged 40 to 55 in good health and CMV-seropositive. CDR3 residues: CASSPGTDQYYGYTF. CDR3 DNA sequence: TGTGCCAGCAGCCCTGGGACAGACCAATACTATGGCTACACCTTC.